Presented here are 18 T cell receptor beta chains from one specimen sequenced in a study of shared clonotypes between healthy human individuals. Naive CD8 isolation took CD45RO-negative cells positively selected for CCR7 and excluded terminally differentiated effector memory CD45RA+ cells. Profiling relied on immunoSEQ multiplex PCR, and the TCRdb table lists in-frame clones only, not all of them. The sample yields around 2.1 million clones, 85% to 95% seen once. Specimen: naive CD8+ T cells from PBMCs. The origin of the receptors is a man between 18 and 35 years old in good health. Some clones in this sample may be carry-over from other donors' samples.

The V call is TRBV2, the J call TRBJ2-7; the match to TRBD2 covers 9 bases. The trim removed 7 bases at V and 7 bases at J, leaving 11 bases unmatched. This CDR3 spans 14 amino acids. Germline V gives CDR1 SNHLY, CDR2 FYNNEI. CDR3 region: CASISGRYVGEQYF. CDR3 DNA sequence: TGTGCCAGCATTAGCGGGAGATATGTGGGGGAGCAGTACTTC.

This sequence joins TRBV9 and TRBJ2-7; the match to TRBD1 covers 9 bases. V shed 4 bases, J shed 0 bases, and the junction held 8 bases outside the gene matches. Germline V gene lookup returns CDR1 SGDLS and CDR2 YYNGEE. The CDR3 has 16 residues. The CDR3: CASSPDRGILSYEQYF. CDR3 nucleotides: TGTGCCAGCAGCCCCGACAGGGGGATACTCTCCTACGAGCAGTACTTC. The full variable domain, completed using reference TRBV9 and TRBJ2-7, is DSGVTQTPKHLITATGQRVTLRCSPRSGDLSVYWYQQSLDQGLQFLIQYYNGEERAKGNILERFSAQQFPDLHSELNLSSLELGDSALYFCASSPDRGILSYEQYFGPGTRLTVT.

This clone is a singleton in its sample. This chain links TRBV7-8 with TRBJ2-5, with a weak D call TRBD2 (5 bases). CDR3 length: 17 residues. Germline V lookup: CDR1 SGHVS, CDR2 FQNEAQ. V was clipped by 1 base and J by 4 bases, with 19 bases between them. CDR3 residues: CASSLVSAREKGETQYF. For the CDR3, the DNA is TGTGCCAGCAGCTTAGTTAGCGCGAGGGAGAAAGGAGAGACCCAGTACTTC.

The V and J genes are TRBV28 and TRBJ2-3; D might be TRBD1 or TRBD2, each matching 5 bases. This CDR3 is built from 13 residues. Per the germline V gene, CDR1 is MDHEN and CDR2 is SYDVKM. The germline V and J ends were trimmed by 6 bases and 3 bases, with 10 bases remaining between them. The CDR3 region is CASRQWGTDTQYF. In nucleotides, the CDR3 is TGTGCCAGCAGACAGTGGGGGACAGATACGCAGTATTTT.

Only one count was recorded for this clone. V is TRBV5-1 and J is TRBJ2-3, with no clear D. CDR3 length equals 16 residues. Between the trimmed V and J ends, which lost 1 base and 0 bases, there was a span of 12 bases. In germline, CDR1 is SGHRS, CDR2 YFSETQ. DNA of the CDR3: TGCGCCAGCAGCTTGTTACCCACTCCTAGCACAGATACGCAGTATTTT. It codes for CASSLLPTPSTDTQYF. The full variable domain, its missing parts supplied by reference TRBV5-1 and TRBJ2-3, is KAGVTQTPRYLIKTRGQQVTLSCSPISGHRSVSWYQQTPGQGLQFLFEYFSETQRNKGNFPGRFSGRQFSNSRSEMNVSTLELGDSALYLCASSLLPTPSTDTQYFGPGTRLTVL.

This chain links TRBV28 with TRBJ2-2, with D possibly TRBD1 on 6 matching bases. The germline CDR1 and CDR2 sequences are MDHEN and SYDVKM. V was trimmed by 8 bases and J by 6 bases, leaving 13 bases between them. This CDR3 contains 13 residues. CDR3 nucleotide sequence: TGTGCCAGCGGGCAGACAGGCCCCGGGGAGCTGTTTTTT. It yields the protein CASGQTGPGELFF.

Concerning this clone itself: Its ends do not fully match the called genes, so a read error is possible. The sample carries other DNA sequences with the same CDR3. The chain has TRBV4-1 and TRBJ1-2; D is unresolved. CDR1 is MGHRA, CDR2 YSYEKL, per germline. The CDR3 loop spans 14 amino acids. This CDR3 is CASSQDIGNYGYTF. The CDR3 DNA reads TGCGCCAGCAGCCAAGACATTGGTAACTACGGCTACACCTTC.

The chain has TRBV12-5 and TRBJ2-5; D gene uncertain. The CDR3 runs to 11 residues. The germline CDR1 and CDR2 sequences are LGHNT and FRNRAP. The germline V and J ends were trimmed by 2 bases and 5 bases, with 3 bases remaining between them. The DNA for the CDR3 is TGTGCTAGTGGTTTGCTGGAGACCCAGTACTTC. This codes for CASGLLETQYF.

The gene calls are TRBV4-1 and TRBJ2-3, with D unresolved. Germline CDR1 reads MGHRA; CDR2 reads YSYEKL. This CDR3 is 15 amino acids long. V lost 2 bases and J 6 bases, leaving 15 bases between the germline ends. DNA of the CDR3: TGCGCCAGCAGCCAATCCGACTCAGATGGGGATACGCAGTATTTT. This codes for CASSQSDSDGDTQYF.

This chain connects TRBV5-5 to TRBJ2-7; the D gene is possibly TRBD1 (5 bases). The CDR3 covers 17 residues. CDR1 is SGHKS and CDR2 is YYEKEE in the germline V gene (reference sequence). Deletions cut 0 bases from V and 3 bases from J, with 19 bases between. CDR3 bases: TGTGCCAGCAGCTTGGCAGGGTTCCCCGGCCCCCTCTACGAGCAGTACTTC. As protein: CASSLAGFPGPLYEQYF.

The chain links TRBV28 to TRBJ2-1; D is unclear. Germline CDR1 MDHEN, CDR2 SYDVKM. Trimming took off 7 bases at V and 7 bases at J, with 17 bases between the two ends. The length of the CDR3 is 14 residues. CDR3 in amino acids: CASTIERYGNEQFF. In nucleotides, the CDR3 is TGTGCCAGCACCATCGAAAGGTATGGAAATGAGCAGTTCTTC.

Concerning this clone itself: Additional DNA sequences in this sample encode the identical CDR3. This chain's CDR3 is CATSDRVSYEQYF. The CDR3, as DNA: TGTGCCACCTCTGACAGGGTCTCCTACGAGCAGTACTTC. The chain uses TRBV19 and TRBJ2-7, with 7 bases lining up with TRBD1. The CDR3 covers 13 residues. The V gene's germline CDR1 is LNHDA and CDR2 SQIVND (reference sequence). V gave up 10 bases and J gave up 0 bases; unmatched junction bases: 6.

The J gene is TRBJ2-7, the V gene TRBV27, with D tentatively TRBD2 (6 bases). Germline V gene sequence: CDR1 MNHEY, CDR2 SMNVEV (reference sequence). V lost 1 base and J lost 3, with 16 bases in between. This CDR3 region has 16 residues. This CDR3 reads CASSLLAGKSYYEQYF. In DNA, the CDR3 is TGTGCCAGCAGTTTATTGGCGGGGAAAAGTTACTACGAGCAGTACTTC.

This clone showed up just a few times. The genes are TRBV2 and TRBJ1-1; a weak D match, TRBD1 (5 bases). CDR3 length equals 14 residues. Trimming left V 3 bases short and J 5 bases short, with 13 bases between. CDR1 and CDR2 from the germline V gene are SNHLY and FYNNEI. The CDR3 is CASSDSQGWTEAFF. The DNA for the CDR3 is TGTGCCAGCAGTGATTCCCAGGGTTGGACTGAAGCTTTCTTT.

The sample holds a few counts of this clone. Other DNA sequences in this specimen translate into the identical CDR3. The V and J genes are TRBV27 and TRBJ2-7; 9 nucleotides match TRBD1. V was clipped by 2 bases and J by 4 bases; unmatched bases: 3. The CDR3 is 14 amino acids. CDR1 is MNHEY and CDR2 is SMNVEV in the germline V gene (reference sequence). CDR3 sequence: CASSLAGTGYEQYF. CDR3 bases: TGTGCCAGCAGTTTAGCCGGGACAGGGTACGAGCAGTACTTC.

V usage is TRBV4-3 and J usage is TRBJ2-1; 9 bases are a match to TRBD2. CDR1 and CDR2 (germline): LGHNA, YSLEER. There are 15 residues in the CDR3. J was trimmed by 9 bases and V by 1 base; bases with no gene match: 7. In DNA form, the CDR3 reads TGCGCCAGCAGCCAAGTCACAGCGGGAGGAGGTGAGCAGTTCTTC. It yields the protein CASSQVTAGGGEQFF.

The chain joins TRBV7-2 to TRBJ2-1, with TRBD2 matching 11 bases. V was clipped by 7 bases and J by 12 bases; unmatched bases: 14. The germline CDR1 and CDR2 sequences are SGHTA and FQGNSA. The CDR3 sequence is 15 residues long. The CDR3: CASTILAGAQRGQFF. CDR3 sequence (DNA): TGTGCCAGCACCATACTAGCGGGGGCCCAGCGGGGGCAGTTCTTC.

The V gene is TRBV5-8, the J gene TRBJ1-5, with 8 bases matching TRBD1. The junction had 13 bases not matched to a gene; V was cut back by 4 bases and J by 4 bases. The CDR3 has 17 amino acids. Germline lookup yields CDR1 SGHTS and CDR2 YDEGEE. In DNA form, the CDR3 reads TGTGCCAGCAGCCAGCCTTTCCGGGACAGGATTAATCAGCCCCAGCATTTT. As protein: CASSQPFRDRINQPQHF.